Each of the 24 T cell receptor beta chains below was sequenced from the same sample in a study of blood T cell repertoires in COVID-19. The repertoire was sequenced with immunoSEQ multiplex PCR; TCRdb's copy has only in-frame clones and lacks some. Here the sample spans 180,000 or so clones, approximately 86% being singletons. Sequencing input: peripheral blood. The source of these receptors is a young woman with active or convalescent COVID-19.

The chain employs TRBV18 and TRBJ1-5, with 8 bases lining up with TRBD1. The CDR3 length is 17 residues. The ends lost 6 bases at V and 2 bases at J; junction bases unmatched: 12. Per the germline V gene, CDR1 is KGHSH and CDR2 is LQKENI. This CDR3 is CASSVFWTGTGNQPQHF. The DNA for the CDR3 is TGTGCCAGCTCCGTCTTTTGGACAGGGACCGGCAATCAGCCCCAGCATTTT.

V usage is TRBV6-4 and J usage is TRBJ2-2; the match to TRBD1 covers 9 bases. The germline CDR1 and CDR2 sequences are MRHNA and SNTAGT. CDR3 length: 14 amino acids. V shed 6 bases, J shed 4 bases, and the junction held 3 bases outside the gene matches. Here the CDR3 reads CASRGTGSTGELFF. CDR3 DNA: TGTGCCAGCAGGGGGACAGGGAGCACCGGGGAGCTGTTTTTT.

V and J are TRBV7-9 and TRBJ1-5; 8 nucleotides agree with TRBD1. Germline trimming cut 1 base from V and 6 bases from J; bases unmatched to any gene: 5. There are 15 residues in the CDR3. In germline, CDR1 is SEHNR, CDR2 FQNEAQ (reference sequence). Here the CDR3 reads CASSLGQGAVQPQHF. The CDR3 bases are TGTGCCAGCAGCTTAGGCCAGGGGGCGGTTCAGCCCCAGCATTTT.

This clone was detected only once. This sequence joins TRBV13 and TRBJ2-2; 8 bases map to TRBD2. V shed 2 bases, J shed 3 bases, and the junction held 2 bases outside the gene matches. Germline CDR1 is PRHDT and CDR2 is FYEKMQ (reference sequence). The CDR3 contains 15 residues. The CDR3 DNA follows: TGTGCCAGCAGCTTAAGGCGGGGGGACACCGGGGAGCTGTTTTTT. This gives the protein CASSLRRGDTGELFF.

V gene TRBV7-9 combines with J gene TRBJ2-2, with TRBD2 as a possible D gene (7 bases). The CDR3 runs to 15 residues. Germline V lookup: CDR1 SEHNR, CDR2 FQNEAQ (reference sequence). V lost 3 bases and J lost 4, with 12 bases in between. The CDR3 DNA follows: TGTGCCAGCAGCTTCGCGGGGGCGCCCACCGGGGAGCTGTTTTTT. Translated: CASSFAGAPTGELFF.

The CDR3 DNA sequence: TGTGCCAGCAGAAGAACAACGAACACCGGGGAGCTGTTTTTT. Translated: CASRRTTNTGELFF. V is TRBV6-5 and J is TRBJ2-2, with D unclear. This CDR3 contains 14 residues. Germline assignment: CDR1 MNHEY and CDR2 SVGAGI. The ends were cut back, 6 bases at V and 0 bases at J, with 8 bases in the middle.

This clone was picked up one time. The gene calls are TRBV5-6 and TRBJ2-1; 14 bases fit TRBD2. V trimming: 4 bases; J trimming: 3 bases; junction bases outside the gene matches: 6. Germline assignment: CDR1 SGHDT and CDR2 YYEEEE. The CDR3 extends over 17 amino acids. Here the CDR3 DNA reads TGTGCCAGCAGCGAAGGACTAGCGGGGGGCCTCTACAATGAGCAGTTCTTC. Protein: CASSEGLAGGLYNEQFF.

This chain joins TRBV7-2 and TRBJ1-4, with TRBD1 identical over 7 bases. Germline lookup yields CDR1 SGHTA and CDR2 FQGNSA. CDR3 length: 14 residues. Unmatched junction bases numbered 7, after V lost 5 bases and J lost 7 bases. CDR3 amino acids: CASSEGARGEKLFF. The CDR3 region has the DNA TGTGCCAGCAGCGAGGGGGCGCGCGGTGAAAAACTGTTTTTT. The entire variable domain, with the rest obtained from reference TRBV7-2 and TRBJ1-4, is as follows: GAGVSQSPSNKVTEKGKDVELRCDPISGHTALYWYRQSLGQGLEFLIYFQGNSAPDKSGLPSDRFSAERTGGSVSTLTIQRTQQEDSAVYLCASSEGARGEKLFFGSGTQLSVL.

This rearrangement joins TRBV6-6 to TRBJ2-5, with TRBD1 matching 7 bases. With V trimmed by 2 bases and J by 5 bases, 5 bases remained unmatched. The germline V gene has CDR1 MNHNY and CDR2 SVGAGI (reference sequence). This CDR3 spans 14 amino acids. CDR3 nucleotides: TGTGCCAGCAGTTACGACAGGGCTAGGGAGACCCAGTACTTC. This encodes CASSYDRARETQYF.

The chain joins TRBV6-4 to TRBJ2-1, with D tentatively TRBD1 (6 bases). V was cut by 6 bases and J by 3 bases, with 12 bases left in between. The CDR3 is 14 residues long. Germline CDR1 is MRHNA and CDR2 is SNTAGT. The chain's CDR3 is CASSPRDNYNEQFF. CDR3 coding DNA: TGTGCCAGCAGCCCCCGGGACAACTACAATGAGCAGTTCTTC.

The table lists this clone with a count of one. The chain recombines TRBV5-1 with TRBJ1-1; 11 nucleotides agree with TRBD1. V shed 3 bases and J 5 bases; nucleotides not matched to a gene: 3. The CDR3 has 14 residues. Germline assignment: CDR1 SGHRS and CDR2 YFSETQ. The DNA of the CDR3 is TGCGCCAGCAGCTGGACAGGGGGCGGAACTGAAGCTTTCTTT. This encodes CASSWTGGGTEAFF.

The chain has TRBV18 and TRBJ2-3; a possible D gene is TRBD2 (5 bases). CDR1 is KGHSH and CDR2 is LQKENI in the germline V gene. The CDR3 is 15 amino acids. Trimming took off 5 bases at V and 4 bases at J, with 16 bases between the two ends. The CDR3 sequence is CASSSTMGSADTQYF. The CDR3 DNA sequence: TGTGCCAGCTCATCGACAATGGGGAGCGCAGATACGCAGTATTTT. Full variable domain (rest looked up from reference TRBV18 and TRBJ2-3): NAGVMQNPRHLVRRRGQEARLRCSPMKGHSHVYWYRQLPEEGLKFMVYLQKENIIDESGMPKERFSAEFPKEGPSILRIQQVVRGDSAAYFCASSSTMGSADTQYFGPGTRLTVL.

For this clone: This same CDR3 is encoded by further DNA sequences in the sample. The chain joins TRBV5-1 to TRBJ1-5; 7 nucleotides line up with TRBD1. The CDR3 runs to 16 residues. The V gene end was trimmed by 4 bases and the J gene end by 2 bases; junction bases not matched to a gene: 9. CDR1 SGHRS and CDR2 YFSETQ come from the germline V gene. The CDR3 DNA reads TGCGCCAGCAGCCTTCATCCCGACAGGGGCAATCAGCCCCAGCATTTT. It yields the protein CASSLHPDRGNQPQHF.

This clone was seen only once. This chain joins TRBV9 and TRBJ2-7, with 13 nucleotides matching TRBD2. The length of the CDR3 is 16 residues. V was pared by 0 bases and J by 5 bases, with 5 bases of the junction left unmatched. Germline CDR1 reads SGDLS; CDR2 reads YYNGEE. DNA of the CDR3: TGTGCCAGCAGCGTAGACCCGGGACTAGCGGGGAACGAGCAGTACTTC. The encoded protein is CASSVDPGLAGNEQYF.

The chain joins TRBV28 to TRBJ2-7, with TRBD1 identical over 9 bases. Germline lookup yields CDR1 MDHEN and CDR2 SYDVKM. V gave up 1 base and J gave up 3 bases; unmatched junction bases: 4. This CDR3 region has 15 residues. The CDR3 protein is CASSLSGQGYYEQYF. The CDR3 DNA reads TGTGCCAGCAGTTTATCGGGACAGGGCTACTACGAGCAGTACTTC.

CDR3 DNA sequence: TGTGCCAGCATGGGCGGGGTCCTCTCTCACAATGAGCAGTTCTTC. As protein: CASMGGVLSHNEQFF. The V and J genes are TRBV2 and TRBJ2-1; perhaps TRBD2 as D (6 bases). Trimming took 7 bases from V and 5 from J, leaving 18 bases between them. Germline loops: CDR1 SNHLY, CDR2 FYNNEI. This CDR3 has 15 amino acids. Filled out from reference TRBV2 and TRBJ2-1, the complete variable domain reads EPEVTQTPSHQVTQMGQEVILRCVPISNHLYFYWYRQILGQKVEFLVSFYNNEISEKSEIFDDQFSVERPDGSNFTLKIRSTKLEDSAMYFCASMGGVLSHNEQFFGPGTRLTVL.

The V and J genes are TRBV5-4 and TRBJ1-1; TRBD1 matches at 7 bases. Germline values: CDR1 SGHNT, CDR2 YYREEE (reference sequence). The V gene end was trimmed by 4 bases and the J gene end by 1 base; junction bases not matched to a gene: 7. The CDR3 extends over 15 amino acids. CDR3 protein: CASSPLQGQNTEAFF. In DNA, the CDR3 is TGTGCCAGCAGCCCTTTACAGGGGCAGAACACTGAAGCTTTCTTT.

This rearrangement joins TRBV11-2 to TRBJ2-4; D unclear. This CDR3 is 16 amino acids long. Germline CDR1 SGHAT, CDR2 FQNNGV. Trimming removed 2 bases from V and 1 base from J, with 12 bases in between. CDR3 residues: CASSLLILEAKNIQYF. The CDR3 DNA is TGTGCCAGCAGCTTACTAATCTTGGAGGCCAAAAACATTCAGTACTTC.

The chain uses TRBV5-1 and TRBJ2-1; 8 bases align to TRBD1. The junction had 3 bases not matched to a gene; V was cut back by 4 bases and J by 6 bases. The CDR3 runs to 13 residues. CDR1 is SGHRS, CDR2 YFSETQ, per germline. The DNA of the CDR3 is TGCGCCAGCAGCCCCGGACAGGGCAATGAGCAGTTCTTC. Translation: CASSPGQGNEQFF.

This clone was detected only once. CDR3 region: CASSLHQAGELFF. DNA of the CDR3: TGTGCCAGCAGCTTACATCAGGCCGGGGAGCTGTTTTTT. The chain recombines TRBV7-2 with TRBJ2-2; D call uncertain. Trimming took off 2 bases at V and 6 bases at J, with 7 bases between the two ends. The CDR3 covers 13 residues. Germline CDR1 is SGHTA and CDR2 is FQGNSA.

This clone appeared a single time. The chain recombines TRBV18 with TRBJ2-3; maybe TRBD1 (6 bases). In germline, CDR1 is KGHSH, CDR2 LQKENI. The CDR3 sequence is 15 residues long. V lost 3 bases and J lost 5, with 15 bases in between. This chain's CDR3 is CASSPRLGGGDTQYF. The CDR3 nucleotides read TGTGCCAGCTCACCTCGGCTAGGGGGTGGAGATACGCAGTATTTT.

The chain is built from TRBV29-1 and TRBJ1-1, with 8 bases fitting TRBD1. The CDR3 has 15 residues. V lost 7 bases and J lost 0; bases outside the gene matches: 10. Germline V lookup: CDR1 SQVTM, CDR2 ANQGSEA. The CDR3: CSDFIGTGVNTEAFF. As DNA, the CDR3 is TGCAGCGACTTCATCGGGACAGGAGTGAACACTGAAGCTTTCTTT.

The CDR3 DNA is TGTGCCAGCAGCCCCAGACTAGCGGGGGTTCTCTACGAGCAGTACTTC. Its protein product is CASSPRLAGVLYEQYF. The chain is built from TRBV9 and TRBJ2-7; 12 positions match TRBD2. The V and J ends lost 4 bases and 3 bases, in that order; junction bases with no gene match: 8. CDR1 is SGDLS and CDR2 is YYNGEE in the germline V gene. This CDR3 region has 16 residues.

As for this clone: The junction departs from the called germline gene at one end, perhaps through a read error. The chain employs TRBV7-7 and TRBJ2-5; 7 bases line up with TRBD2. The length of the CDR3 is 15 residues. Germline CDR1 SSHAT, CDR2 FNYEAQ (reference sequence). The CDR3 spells CASSLAVGEQETQYF. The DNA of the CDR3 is TGTGCTAGCAGTCTAGCGGTGGGGGAACAAGAGACCCAGTACTTC.